This T cell receptor (beta chain) was identified in a study of blood T cell repertoires in COVID-19. The overall study: COVID-19 samples collected from the United States, Italy and Spain covered acute and convalescent phases. PBMCs, B-cell-depleted T cells, or T cells were the source of the cDNA or gDNA that made up the material.

In the original analysis: Estimation of nucleated cell counts was performed using reference gene primer amplification. Profiling relied on immunoSEQ multiplex PCR, and the TCRdb table lists in-frame clones only, not all of them. The V and J calls and clone size are taken from that table; D and trimming were inferred from the DNA. The table shows under 200,000 clones, with 85% to 90% occurring only once. Trimming removed 3 bases from V and 3 bases from J; junction bases left unmatched: 4. This CDR3 has 14 residues. The germline V gene has CDR1 SGHNT and CDR2 YYREEE (reference sequence). The chain is built from TRBV5-4 and TRBJ1-2; 8 bases are shared with TRBD1. The receptor comes from a man between 18 and 35 years old with active or convalescent COVID-19. Input material: peripheral blood. CDR3 protein: CASSSLTGDYGYTF. The CDR3 coding sequence is TGTGCCAGCAGCTCGTTGACAGGGGACTATGGCTACACCTTC. Supplemented by reference TRBV5-4 and TRBJ1-2, the full variable domain reads ETGVTQSPTHLIKTRGQQVTLRCSSQSGHNTVSWYQQALGQGPQFIFQYYREEENGRGNFPPRFSGLQFPNYSSELNVNALELDDSALYLCASSSLTGDYGYTFGSGTRLTVV.